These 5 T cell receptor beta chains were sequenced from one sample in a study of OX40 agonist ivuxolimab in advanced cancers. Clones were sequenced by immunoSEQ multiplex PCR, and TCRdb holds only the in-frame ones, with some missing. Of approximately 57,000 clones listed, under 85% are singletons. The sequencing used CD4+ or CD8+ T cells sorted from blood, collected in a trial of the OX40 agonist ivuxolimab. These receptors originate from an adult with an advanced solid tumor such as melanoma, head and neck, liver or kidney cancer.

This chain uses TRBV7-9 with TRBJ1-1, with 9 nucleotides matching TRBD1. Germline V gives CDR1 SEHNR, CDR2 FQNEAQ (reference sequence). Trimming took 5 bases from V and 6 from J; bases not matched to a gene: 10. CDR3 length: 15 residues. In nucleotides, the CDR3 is TGTGCCAGCAGCCTACAACAGGGGGCGGGCGCTGAAGCTTTCTTT. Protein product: CASSLQQGAGAEAFF.

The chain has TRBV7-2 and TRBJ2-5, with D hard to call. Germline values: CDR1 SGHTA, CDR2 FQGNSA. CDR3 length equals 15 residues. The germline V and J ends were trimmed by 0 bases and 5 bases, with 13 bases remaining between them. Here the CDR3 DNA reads TGTGCCAGCAGCTTAGCGCACGGGTTGGGGGAGACCCAGTACTTC. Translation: CASSLAHGLGETQYF.

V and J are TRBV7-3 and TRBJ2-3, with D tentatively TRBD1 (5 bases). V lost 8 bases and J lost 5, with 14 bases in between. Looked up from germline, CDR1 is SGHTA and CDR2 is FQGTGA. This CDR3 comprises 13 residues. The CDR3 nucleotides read TGTGCCAGCCGTCCGGCAGGGCAAGATACGCAGTATTTT. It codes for CASRPAGQDTQYF.

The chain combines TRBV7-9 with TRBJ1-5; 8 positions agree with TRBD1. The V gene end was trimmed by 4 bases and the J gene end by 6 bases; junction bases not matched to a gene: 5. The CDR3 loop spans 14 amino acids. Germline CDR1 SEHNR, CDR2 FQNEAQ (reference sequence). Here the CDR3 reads CASSSQGGAQPQHF. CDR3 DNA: TGTGCCAGCAGCTCACAGGGGGGGGCTCAGCCCCAGCATTTT.

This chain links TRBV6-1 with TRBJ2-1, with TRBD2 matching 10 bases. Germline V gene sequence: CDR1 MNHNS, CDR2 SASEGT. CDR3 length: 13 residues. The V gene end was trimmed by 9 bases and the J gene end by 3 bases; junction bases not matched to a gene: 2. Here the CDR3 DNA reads TGTGCCAGTCCTAGCGGGAGCTACAATGAGCAGTTCTTC. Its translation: CASPSGSYNEQFF.